This T cell receptor beta chain was obtained from a study of CDR3 diversity in severe acne. In TCRdb, the PCR reads were re-called with MiXCR into one record per CDR3 protein. This table has 100,000 or so distinct CDR3 sequences, 51% appearing once. Per germline, CDR1 ENHRY and CDR2 SYGVKD. This CDR3 spans 17 amino acids. The V gene is TRBV10-3, the J gene TRBJ2-7, with D perhaps given as TRBD1 or TRBD2 (7 bases each). The end of the DNA fits TRBJ2-1 better, so the J call may be wrong. Material: blood. The sequence derives from a male donor with acne. The CDR3 sequence: CAISTRQGLRGGNEQFF. Here the CDR3 DNA reads TGTGCCATCAGTACTAGACAGGGACTTCGGGGAGGGAATGAGCAGTTCTTC.